This T cell receptor (beta chain) was recovered during a study of cytomegalovirus exposure and HLA in healthy donors. Regarding the study as a whole: Sequencing had likely introduced a cluster of highly shared sequence variants as an artifact.

Trimming took 0 bases from V and 8 from J, leaving 5 bases between them. The CDR3 totals 12 residues. Germline-derived CDR1 and CDR2 are MNHEY and SMNVEV (reference sequence). PCR was performed using 60 Vbeta and 13 Jbeta primers. TCRdb's copy holds only in-frame clones and misses some; the assay was immunoSEQ multiplex PCR. This table has approximately 160,000 clones, roughly 77% appearing once. A word on this clone: Its antigen is unidentified. Different DNA sequences within this sample yield the same CDR3.

This chain connects TRBV27 to TRBJ2-1; no firm D call. The clonotype was recovered from a young man in good health and CMV-seropositive. Sequences were obtained from PBMCs. In DNA form, the CDR3 reads TGTGCCAGCAGTTTATCCCGCGATGAGCAGTTCTTC. Translation: CASSLSRDEQFF.